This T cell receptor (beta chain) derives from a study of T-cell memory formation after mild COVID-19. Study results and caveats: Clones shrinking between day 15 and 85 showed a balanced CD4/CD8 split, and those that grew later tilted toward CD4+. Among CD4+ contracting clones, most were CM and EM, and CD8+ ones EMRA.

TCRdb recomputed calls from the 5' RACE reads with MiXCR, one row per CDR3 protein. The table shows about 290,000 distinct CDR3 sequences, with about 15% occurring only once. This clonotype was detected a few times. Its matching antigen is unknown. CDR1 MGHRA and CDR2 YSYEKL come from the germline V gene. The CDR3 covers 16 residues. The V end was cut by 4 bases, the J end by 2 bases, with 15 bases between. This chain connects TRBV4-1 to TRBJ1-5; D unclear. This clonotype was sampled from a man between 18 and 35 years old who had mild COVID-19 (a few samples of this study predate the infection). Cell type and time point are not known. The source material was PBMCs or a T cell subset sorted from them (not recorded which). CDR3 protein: CASSPTEGTGNQPQHF. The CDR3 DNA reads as TGCGCCAGCAGCCCAACCGAGGGCACAGGCAATCAGCCCCAGCATTTT.